The clone carrying this T cell receptor beta chain has at least ten counts. No antigen is known for it. The germline CDR1 and CDR2 sequences are SGHAT and FQDESV (reference sequence). Between the trimmed V and J ends, which lost 5 bases and 2 bases, there was a span of 19 bases. This CDR3 has 17 amino acids. This entry comes from a study of T cell repertoires in cytomegalovirus infection. Study-wide background: CMV infection together with matching HLA type was indicated by public TCR beta signatures.

Study-wide results and limits: Cumulative frequency of public TCR beta families picked out carriers of CMV plus the relevant HLA. Dominating the ex vivo response were TCR beta clonotypes that were CMV-specific and HLA-C-restricted.

MiXCR was run by TCRdb on the reads, yielding one entry per CDR3 protein. The sample shows fewer than 550,000 distinct CDR3 sequences, over 9% of them seen only once. The sequenced sample consisted of PBMCs. The rearrangement joins TRBV11-1 to TRBJ2-1; D tentatively fits TRBD1 or TRBD2 (5 bases each). This sequence originates from a human donor in good health (CMV status not recorded). Some clones in this sample may be carry-over from other donors' samples. For the CDR3, the DNA is TGTGCCAGCAGCCTTTCCCTACAGGTGACTACCTACAATGAGCAGTTCTTC. Amino acids: CASSLSLQVTTYNEQFF.